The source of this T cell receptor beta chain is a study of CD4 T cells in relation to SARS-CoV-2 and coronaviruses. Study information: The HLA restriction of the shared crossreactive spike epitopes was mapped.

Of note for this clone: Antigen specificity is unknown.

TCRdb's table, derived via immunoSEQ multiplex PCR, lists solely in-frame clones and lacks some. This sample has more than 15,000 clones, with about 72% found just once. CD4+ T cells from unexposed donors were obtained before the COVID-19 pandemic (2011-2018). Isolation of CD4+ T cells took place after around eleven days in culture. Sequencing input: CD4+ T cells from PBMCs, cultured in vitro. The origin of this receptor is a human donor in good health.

The CDR3 DNA reads as TGTGCCAGCAGCGCAATGCTCGACAGGGGGCGTGAAAAACTGTTTTTT. This translates into CASSAMLDRGREKLFF. The rearrangement links TRBV9 to TRBJ1-4, with 10 bases fitting TRBD1. The CDR3 has 16 residues. Germline trimming cut 3 bases from V and 7 bases from J; bases unmatched to any gene: 9. CDR1 and CDR2 from the germline V gene are SGDLS and YYNGEE.